A selection of T cell receptor beta chains follows, all from one sample in a study of response to subunit inactivated influenza vaccine. One entry per CDR3 protein results from TCRdb running MiXCR on the RT-PCR reads. Of roughly 630,000 distinct CDR3 sequences listed, around 15% are singletons. The sample consisted of PBMCs from blood, taken 14 to 15 days before vaccination. The receptor source for this set is a man over 45 who received an inactivated influenza vaccine. The CDR3 runs from the conserved cysteine through the conserved F or W. Fields, in order: V gene, J gene, CDR3 protein.

v_gene: TRBV4-3; j_gene: TRBJ2-1; CDR3aa: CASSQSPVLSPNEQFF
v_gene: TRBV10-3; j_gene: TRBJ2-1; CDR3aa: CAIRPTGTGYNEQFF
v_gene: TRBV6-2/TRBV6-3; j_gene: TRBJ2-1; CDR3aa: CASSYSPSYNEQFF
v_gene: TRBV4-2; j_gene: TRBJ2-2; CDR3aa: CASSPTIAAGGTAGPGAGELFF
v_gene: TRBV6-1; j_gene: TRBJ2-3; CDR3aa: CASKTSGGGTQYF
v_gene: TRBV7-2; j_gene: TRBJ2-1; CDR3aa: CASSTRIYNEQFF
v_gene: TRBV6-1; j_gene: TRBJ2-3; CDR3aa: CASTDGQGAADTQYF
v_gene: TRBV20-1; j_gene: TRBJ2-3; CDR3aa: CSAGVYTDTQYF
v_gene: TRBV29-1; j_gene: TRBJ2-3; CDR3aa: CSVALYSGTDTQYF
v_gene: TRBV10-3; j_gene: TRBJ2-4; CDR3aa: CAISDKRQGNIQYF
v_gene: TRBV5-6; j_gene: TRBJ2-7; CDR3aa: CASSYGLAGPEGQYF
v_gene: TRBV5-1; j_gene: TRBJ2-7; CDR3aa: CASSLALAGGTYEQYF